This T cell receptor (beta chain) was documented in a study of cytomegalovirus exposure and HLA in healthy donors. Study outcomes and limitations: Published work reported that the classifier diagnosed cytomegalovirus status with high specificity and sensitivity.

As for this clone: The antigen is undetermined.

Researchers ran the PCR with 60 Vbeta and 13 Jbeta primers. Per the original data handling: Around 12 million of 70 million to 80 million unique TCR beta chains were shared, per a later count. Generated by immunoSEQ multiplex PCR, the TCRdb table keeps only in-frame clones and is missing some. V and J calls plus clone size are reproduced from that table; the DNA served to infer D and trimming. This table has roughly 120,000 clones, 79% appearing once. Donors in the study were healthy people who gave bone marrow. CDR1 and CDR2 (germline): SGHVS, FNYEAQ. The ends lost 4 bases at V and 9 bases at J; junction bases unmatched: 9. This CDR3 has 17 amino acids.

This receptor was obtained from a man aged 30 to 45 in good health and CMV-seropositive. Sequencing used PBMCs. The chain uses TRBV7-6 and TRBJ2-1, with 16 bases identical to TRBD2. The CDR3 DNA reads TGTGCCAGCAGCTCCGGGACTAGCGGGAGGGCCAGTCCTGAGCAGTTCTTC. Translating it yields CASSSGTSGRASPEQFF.